Sequencing of this T cell receptor beta chain was carried out in a study of vaccination and CD4 T cells after COVID-19. Study-level background: As control conditions, cultures were given either a CEFX pool serving as positive control, an HIV-1 Nef pool, or no peptide at all.

The ends were cut back, 5 bases at V and 3 bases at J, with 14 bases in the middle. This CDR3 contains 16 residues. Germline values: CDR1 SEHNR, CDR2 FQNEAQ (reference sequence). Comments on this clonotype: Its antigen is unknown.

Sample treatment: roughly ten-day PBMC culture with coronavirus spike peptide pools or control peptides (ViraFEST assay). Sequencing of the DNA from cultured CD4+ T cells was carried out with the Oncomine TCR Beta short-read assay. MiXCR, run by TCRdb on the PCR reads, gives a single entry per CDR3 protein. This sample has some 9,300 distinct CDR3 sequences; around 59% occur once, and the top ten carry approximately 15%. The specimen sequenced was CD4+ T cells from blood, cultured in vitro. The sequence was collected from a human donor who had recovered from COVID-19. The chain is built from TRBV7-9 and TRBJ2-6, with D possibly being TRBD1 or TRBD2 (5 bases each). The CDR3 sequence: CASSPTGGGGANVLTF. The CDR3 region has the DNA TGTGCCAGCAGCCCTACTGGGGGTGGTGGGGCCAACGTCCTGACTTTC.